This T cell receptor beta chain is drawn from a study of cytomegalovirus exposure and HLA in healthy donors. Study outcomes and limitations: With further analysis later on, most CMV-associated TCR beta chains appeared HLA-restricted. Earlier analysis looked at TCR beta V segments, and most were productive about 87% or about 30% of the time. An analysis that was carried out later associated 17,000 or so TCR beta sequences with HLA alleles at 0.05 false discovery rate.

The PCR used 60 Vbeta and 13 Jbeta primers. Clones were read by immunoSEQ multiplex PCR, and TCRdb kept only the in-frame ones, dropping some. The sample includes some 120,000 clones, 74% of them seen just once. The CDR3 sequence is 12 residues long. Germline V gives CDR1 MNHNS, CDR2 SASEGT. Trimming took off 8 bases at V and 11 bases at J, with 18 bases between the two ends. Comment on this clone: Its antigen is undetermined.

The genes are TRBV6-1 and TRBJ1-1; D perhaps matches TRBD1 (6 bases). The TCR sequence derives from a woman in her 50s in good health and CMV-seropositive. Sequencing used PBMCs. CDR3 coding DNA: TGTGCCAGCTCTCCTAACAGGGTAGGCGCTTTCTTT. Its translation is CASSPNRVGAFF.